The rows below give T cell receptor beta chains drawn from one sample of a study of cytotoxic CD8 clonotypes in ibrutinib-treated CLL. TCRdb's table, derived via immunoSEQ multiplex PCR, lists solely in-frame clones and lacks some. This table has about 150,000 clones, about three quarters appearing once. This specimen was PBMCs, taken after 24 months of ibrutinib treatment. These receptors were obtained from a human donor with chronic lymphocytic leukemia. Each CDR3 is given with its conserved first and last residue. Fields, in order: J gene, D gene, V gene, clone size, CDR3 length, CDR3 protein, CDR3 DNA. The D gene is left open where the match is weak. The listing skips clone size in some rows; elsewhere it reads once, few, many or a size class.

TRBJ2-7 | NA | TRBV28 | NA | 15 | CASSFRDLGPYEQYF | TGTGCCAGCAGTTTCCGGGACCTCGGTCCCTACGAGCAGTACTTC
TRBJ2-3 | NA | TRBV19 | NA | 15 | CASRNRGGGTDTQYF | TGTGCCAGTAGAAACAGGGGGGGAGGCACAGATACGCAGTATTTT
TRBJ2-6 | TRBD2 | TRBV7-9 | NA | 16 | CASSSLAGSGANVLTF | TGTGCCAGCAGCTCCCTAGCGGGTTCTGGGGCCAACGTCCTGACTTTC
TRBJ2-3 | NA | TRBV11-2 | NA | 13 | CASSLAFGDGQYF | TGTGCCAGCAGCTTAGCGTTTGGGGACGGGCAGTATTTT
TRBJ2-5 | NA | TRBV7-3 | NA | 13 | CASSLTSEETQYF | TGTGCCAGCAGCTTAACGTCGGAAGAGACCCAGTACTTC
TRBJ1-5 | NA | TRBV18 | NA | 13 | CASSMGSNQPQHF | TGTGCCAGCTCAATGGGGAGCAATCAGCCCCAGCATTTT
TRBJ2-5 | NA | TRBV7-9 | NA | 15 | CASSPRTSVQETQYF | TGTGCCAGCAGCCCCCGGACGTCGGTCCAAGAGACCCAGTACTTC
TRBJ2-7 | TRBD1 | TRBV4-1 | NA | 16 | CASSQDRGTGVQNPYF | TGCGCCAGCAGCCAAGATCGGGGGACAGGGGTCCAGAATCCCTACTTC
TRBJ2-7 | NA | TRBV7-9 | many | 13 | CASSLWVGGEQYF | TGTGCCAGCAGCTTATGGGTAGGGGGCGAGCAGTACTTC
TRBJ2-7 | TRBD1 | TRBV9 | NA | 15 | CASSPLGTGAYEQYF | TGTGCCAGCAGCCCACTCGGGACAGGGGCCTACGAGCAGTACTTC
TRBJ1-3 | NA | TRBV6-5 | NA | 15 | CASSYSGGYGNTIYF | TGTGCCAGCAGTTACTCGGGAGGGTACGGAAACACCATATATTTT
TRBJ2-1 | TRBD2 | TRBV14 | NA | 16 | CASSQWASGTNNEQFF | TGTGCCAGCAGCCAGTGGGCTAGCGGGACAAACAATGAGCAGTTCTTC
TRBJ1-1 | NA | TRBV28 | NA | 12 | CASSLYRLEAFF | TGTGCCAGCAGTTTATACAGGCTAGAAGCTTTCTTT
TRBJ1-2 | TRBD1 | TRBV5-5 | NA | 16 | CASSLVWTGAKRGYTF | TGTGCCAGCAGCCTGGTTTGGACAGGGGCCAAGAGGGGCTACACCTTC
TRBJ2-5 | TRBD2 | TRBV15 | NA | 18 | CATSRDGGRGRVGETQYF | TGTGCCACCAGCAGAGATGGGGGGCGCGGGAGGGTTGGAGAGACCCAGTACTTC
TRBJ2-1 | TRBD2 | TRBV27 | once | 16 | CASSFLAGGRKNEQFF | TGTGCCAGCAGTTTTTTGGCGGGGGGGCGGAAAAATGAGCAGTTCTTC
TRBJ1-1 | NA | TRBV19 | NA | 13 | CASSIVRGTEAFF | TGTGCCAGTAGTATTGTGCGAGGCACTGAAGCTTTCTTT
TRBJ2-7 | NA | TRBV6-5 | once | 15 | CASSYAGGLRYEQYF | TGTGCCAGCAGTTACGCCGGGGGTTTGAGGTACGAGCAGTACTTC
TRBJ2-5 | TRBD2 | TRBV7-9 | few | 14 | CASGLAGGSETQYF | TGTGCCAGCGGCCTAGCGGGAGGGAGTGAGACCCAGTACTTC
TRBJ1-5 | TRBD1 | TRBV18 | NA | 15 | CASSPGTGNNQPQHF | TGTGCCAGCTCACCAGGGACAGGGAACAATCAGCCCCAGCATTTT
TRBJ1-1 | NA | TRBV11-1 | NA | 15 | CASSWPAGVGTEAFF | TGTGCCAGCAGCTGGCCCGCGGGGGTGGGCACTGAAGCTTTCTTT
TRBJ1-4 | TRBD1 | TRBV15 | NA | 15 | CATSRNRDRGEKLFF | TGTGCCACCAGCAGAAACCGGGACAGGGGTGAAAAACTGTTTTTT
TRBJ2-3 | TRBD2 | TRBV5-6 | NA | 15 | CASSLVSGATDTQYF | TGTGCCAGCAGCTTGGTGAGCGGGGCCACAGATACGCAGTATTTT
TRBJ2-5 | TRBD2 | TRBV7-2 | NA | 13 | CASTPRRGETQYF | TGTGCCAGCACCCCCCGGCGGGGGGAGACCCAGTACTTC
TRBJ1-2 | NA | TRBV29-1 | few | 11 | CSGRYGDGYTF | TGCAGCGGTCGGTACGGGGACGGCTACACCTTC
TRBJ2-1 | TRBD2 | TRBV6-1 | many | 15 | CASTGTSGMGNEQFF | TGTGCCAGCACCGGGACTAGCGGGATGGGCAATGAGCAGTTCTTC
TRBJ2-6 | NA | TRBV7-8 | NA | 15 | CASSRSPFGANVLTF | TGTGCCAGCAGTAGGTCTCCATTTGGGGCCAACGTCCTGACTTTC
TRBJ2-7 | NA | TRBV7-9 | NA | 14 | CASSAAAFSYEQYF | TGTGCCAGCAGCGCGGCGGCTTTCTCCTACGAGCAGTACTTC
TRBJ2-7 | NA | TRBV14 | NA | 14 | CASSQWQSSYEQYF | TGTGCCAGCAGCCAATGGCAGTCTTCCTACGAGCAGTACTTC
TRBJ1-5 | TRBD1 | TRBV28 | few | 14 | CASRDDRAHAAQHF | TGTGCCAGCAGGGACGACAGGGCCCACGCGGCCCAGCATTTT
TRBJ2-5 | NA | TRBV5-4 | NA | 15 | CASSLAQGNQETQYF | TGTGCCAGCAGCTTGGCGCAGGGCAACCAAGAGACCCAGTACTTC
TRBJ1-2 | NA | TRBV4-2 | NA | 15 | CASSQDPGMNYGYTF | TGTGCCAGCAGCCAAGATCCAGGGATGAACTATGGCTACACCTTC
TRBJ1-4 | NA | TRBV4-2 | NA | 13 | CASSRGENEKLFF | TGTGCCAGCAGCCGGGGGGAGAATGAAAAACTGTTTTTT
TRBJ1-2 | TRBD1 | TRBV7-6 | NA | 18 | CASSATGTGTLGHYGYTF | TGTGCCAGCAGCGCCACCGGGACAGGGACCCTGGGGCACTATGGCTACACCTTC
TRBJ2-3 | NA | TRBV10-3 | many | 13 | CAISEGSPLGQYF | TGTGCCATCAGTGAGGGCTCCCCTCTCGGGCAGTATTTT
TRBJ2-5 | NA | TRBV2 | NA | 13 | CASSQTLGGTQYF | TGTGCCAGCAGTCAGACTCTCGGGGGGACCCAGTACTTC
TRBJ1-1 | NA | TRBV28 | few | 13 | CASSFESRTEAFF | TGTGCCAGCAGTTTTGAGTCCAGAACTGAAGCTTTCTTT
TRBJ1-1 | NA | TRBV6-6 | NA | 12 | CASRVGQLEAFF | TGTGCCAGCAGGGTCGGACAGCTTGAAGCTTTCTTT
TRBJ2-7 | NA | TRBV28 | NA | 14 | CASSPPGPLLEQYF | TGTGCCAGCAGTCCCCCAGGCCCACTGCTGGAGCAGTACTTC
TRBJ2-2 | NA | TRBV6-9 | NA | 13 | CASSYSYTGELFF | TGTGCCAGCAGTTATTCCTACACCGGGGAGCTGTTTTTT
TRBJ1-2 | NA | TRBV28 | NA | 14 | CASSLEDGRYGYTF | TGTGCCAGCAGTTTAGAAGACGGCCGCTATGGCTACACCTTC
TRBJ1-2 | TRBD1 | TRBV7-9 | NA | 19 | CASSPRPINGTGGIYGYTF | TGTGCCAGCAGCCCGCGACCGATTAACGGGACAGGGGGAATCTATGGCTACACCTTC
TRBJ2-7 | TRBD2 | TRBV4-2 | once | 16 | CASSQPRGLAGVEQYF | TGTGCCAGCAGCCAACCACGGGGACTAGCGGGAGTCGAGCAGTACTTC
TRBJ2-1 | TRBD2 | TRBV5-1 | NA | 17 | CASSWQGLAGAYNEQFF | TGCGCCAGCAGCTGGCAGGGACTAGCGGGAGCTTACAATGAGCAGTTCTTC
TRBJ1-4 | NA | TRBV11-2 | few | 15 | CASSSLGATNEKLFF | TGTGCCAGCAGCTCCCTGGGAGCAACTAATGAAAAACTGTTTTTT